This entry lists 2 T cell receptor beta chains sequenced from one sample in a study of identical twins. TCRdb recomputed calls from the 5' RACE reads with MiXCR, one row per CDR3 protein. In the table there are 420,000 or so distinct CDR3 sequences, about 18% of which are singletons. Sequencing was performed on naive T cells sorted from blood. The receptors stem from a man aged 45-65 years in good health.

The J gene is TRBJ1-6, the V gene TRBV10-3, with 7 bases that match TRBD1. CDR3 size: 14 residues. CDR1 ENHRY and CDR2 SYGVKD come from the germline V gene. The trim removed 2 bases at V and 6 bases at J, leaving 1 base unmatched. CDR3 loop: CAISERDSNSPLHF. The CDR3 DNA sequence: TGTGCCATCAGTGAGCGGGACAGTAATTCACCCCTCCACTTT.

Many counts were recorded for this clonotype. The chain recombines TRBV27 with TRBJ2-3; 7 positions match TRBD2. Losses at the gene ends were 6 bases for V and 2 bases for J; bases not matched to a gene: 8. The CDR3 runs to 15 residues. Germline lookup yields CDR1 MNHEY and CDR2 SMNVEV (reference sequence). CDR3 DNA sequence: TGTGCCAGCAGCCCACGACTAGCTGTCACAGATACGCAGTATTTT. Encoded protein: CASSPRLAVTDTQYF.